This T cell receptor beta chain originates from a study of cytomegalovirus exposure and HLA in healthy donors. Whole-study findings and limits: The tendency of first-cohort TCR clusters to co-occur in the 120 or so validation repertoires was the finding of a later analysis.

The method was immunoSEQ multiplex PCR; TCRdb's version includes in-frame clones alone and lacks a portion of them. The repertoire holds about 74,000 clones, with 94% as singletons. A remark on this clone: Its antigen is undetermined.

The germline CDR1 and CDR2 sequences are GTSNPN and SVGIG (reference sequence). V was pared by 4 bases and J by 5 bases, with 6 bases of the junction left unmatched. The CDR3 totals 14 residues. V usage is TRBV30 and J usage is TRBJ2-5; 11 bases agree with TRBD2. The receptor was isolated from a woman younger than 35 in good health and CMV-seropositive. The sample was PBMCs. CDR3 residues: CAWKLAGDGETQYF. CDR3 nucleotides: TGTGCCTGGAAACTAGCGGGGGATGGGGAGACCCAGTACTTC.